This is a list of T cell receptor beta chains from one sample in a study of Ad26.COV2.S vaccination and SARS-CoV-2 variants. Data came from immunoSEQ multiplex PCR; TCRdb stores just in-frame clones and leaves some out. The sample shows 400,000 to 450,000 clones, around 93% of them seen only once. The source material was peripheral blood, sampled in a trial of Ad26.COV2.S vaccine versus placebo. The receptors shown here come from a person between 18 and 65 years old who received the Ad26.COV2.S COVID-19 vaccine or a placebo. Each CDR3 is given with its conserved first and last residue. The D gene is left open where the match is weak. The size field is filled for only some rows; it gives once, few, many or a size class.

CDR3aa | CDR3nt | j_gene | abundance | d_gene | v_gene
CASSVEGWTGNSPLHF | TGTGCCAGCAGCGTAGAGGGGTGGACAGGTAATTCACCCCTCCACTTT | TRBJ1-6 | once | TRBD1 | TRBV9
CASSLRDPYYGYTF | TGTGCCAGCAGTTTACGGGACCCATACTATGGCTACACCTTC | TRBJ1-2 | NA | NA | TRBV27
CASSFDVTSGNTIYF | TGTGCCAGCAGTTTCGACGTTACCTCTGGAAACACCATATATTTT | TRBJ1-3 | NA | NA | TRBV6-2/TRBV6-3
CSASGTERGEAFF | TGCAGTGCCAGTGGGACCGAAAGGGGAGAAGCTTTCTTT | TRBJ1-1 | NA | NA | TRBV20-1
CASSPGQGNSYEQYF | TGTGCCAGCTCACCAGGACAGGGGAACTCCTACGAGCAGTACTTC | TRBJ2-7 | once | TRBD1 | TRBV18
CASSPRRPGSDNEQFF | TGTGCCAGCTCACCACGTCGTCCAGGGAGCGACAATGAGCAGTTCTTC | TRBJ2-1 | NA | NA | TRBV18
CASSPRQGRHQETQYF | TGTGCCAGCAGCCCTCGACAGGGGAGGCACCAAGAGACCCAGTACTTC | TRBJ2-5 | NA | TRBD1 | TRBV9
CASSSQYGYTF | TGTGCCAGCAGCTCACAGTATGGCTACACCTTC | TRBJ1-2 | NA | NA | TRBV7-8
CASSPRTGAYGYTF | TGCGCCAGCAGCCCCCGGACAGGGGCGTATGGCTACACCTTC | TRBJ1-2 | NA | TRBD1 | TRBV4-1
CASSQSGTPNYGYTF | TGTGCCAGCAGCCAATCCGGGACACCCAACTATGGCTACACCTTC | TRBJ1-2 | NA | NA | TRBV3-1/TRBV3-2
CASRQTTGPYGYTF | TGTGCCAGCAGACAGACGACAGGACCTTATGGCTACACCTTC | TRBJ1-2 | NA | NA | TRBV6-5
CASSVGSRGQETQYF | TGTGCCAGCAGCGTTGGATCCCGGGGCCAAGAGACCCAGTACTTC | TRBJ2-5 | NA | NA | TRBV9
CASSQTGQGQETQYF | TGTGCCAGCAGCCAAACGGGACAGGGTCAAGAGACCCAGTACTTC | TRBJ2-5 | NA | TRBD1 | TRBV6-2/TRBV6-3
CASSSKDSYSNQPQHF | TGTGCCAGCAGTTCTAAGGACAGCTATAGCAATCAGCCCCAGCATTTT | TRBJ1-5 | NA | NA | TRBV28
CASSLGWFGTGAYEQFF | TGTGCCAGCAGCTTAGGATGGTTTGGGACAGGGGCTTATGAGCAGTTCTTC | TRBJ2-1 | once | TRBD1 | TRBV7-8
CASSQGTAYTDTQYF | TGCGCCAGCAGCCAAGGGACAGCCTACACAGATACGCAGTATTTT | TRBJ2-3 | NA | NA | TRBV4-3
CASSREGPQHF | TGTGCCAGCAGCCGCGAGGGGCCCCAGCATTTT | TRBJ1-5 | NA | NA | TRBV7-9
CASSREPDNSRSSPLHF | TGCGCCAGCAGCCGAGAACCGGACAACTCAAGGAGTTCACCCCTCCACTTT | TRBJ1-6 | NA | NA | TRBV4-1
CASSEGRGAYGYTF | TGTGCCAGCAGTGAAGGCAGGGGCGCCTATGGCTACACCTTC | TRBJ1-2 | NA | NA | TRBV2
CASSTPTGIGYGYTF | TGTGCCAGTAGTACACCGACAGGGATCGGCTATGGCTACACCTTC | TRBJ1-2 | NA | TRBD1 | TRBV19
CASSSGGPGEQFF | TGTGCCAGCAGTTCGGGGGGGCCTGGTGAGCAGTTCTTC | TRBJ2-1 | NA | TRBD2 | TRBV7-2
CASSIRNTGVGTDTQYF | TGTGCCAGCAGCATCCGAAACACAGGGGTAGGCACAGATACGCAGTATTTT | TRBJ2-3 | NA | TRBD1 | TRBV7-9
CASSEDFGTQYF | TGTGCCAGCAGTGAAGACTTCGGGACCCAGTACTTC | TRBJ2-5 | NA | NA | TRBV6-1